This entry lists 8 T cell receptor beta chains sequenced from one sample in a study of T-cell reconstitution after alpha-beta-depleted transplantation in children. Unique molecular identifiers tagged the TCRbeta library. One entry per CDR3 protein, called by TCRdb with MiXCR from the PCR reads. There are 900,000 or so distinct CDR3 sequences in the sample; approximately 15% occur only once, and around 4.5% lies in the top ten. Material: PBMCs, mostly from graft donor cells, obtained 360 days after TCRalphabeta/CD19-depleted stem cell transplant. The receptor set was obtained from a male patient between 10 and 17 years old who had a stem cell transplant for acute lymphoblastic leukemia, so the T cells may come from the graft donor.

This clonotype was seen only a few times. The gene calls are TRBV7-6 and TRBJ2-3; the match to TRBD2 covers 7 bases. J lost 5 bases, V lost 5 bases, and 10 bases had no gene match. This CDR3 region has 15 residues. CDR1 and CDR2 (germline): SGHVS, FNYEAQ. CDR3 amino acids: CASSPGLEWIDTQYF. DNA of the CDR3: TGTGCCAGCAGCCCCGGACTAGAATGGATAGATACGCAGTATTTT. Full variable domain (outside the CDR3, taken from reference TRBV7-6 and TRBJ2-3): GAGVSQSPRYKVTKRGQDVALRCDPISGHVSLYWYRQALGQGPEFLTYFNYEAQQDKSGLPNDRFSAERPEGSISTLTIQRTEQRDSAMYRCASSPGLEWIDTQYFGPGTRLTVL.

The V call is TRBV7-9, the J call TRBJ2-7, with 8 bases identical to TRBD2. V was clipped by 8 bases and J by 3 bases; unmatched bases: 9. The CDR3 is 14 amino acids. The germline V gene encodes CDR1 SEHNR and CDR2 FQNEAQ (reference sequence). The DNA of the CDR3 is TGTGCCAGCGTCCGACTAGCGTCGGGCTACGAGCAGTACTTC. Residues: CASVRLASGYEQYF.

This clonotype was counted between two and nine times. The chain has TRBV6-4 and TRBJ2-5; perhaps TRBD1 as D (7 bases). There are 20 residues in the CDR3. Germline V CDR1 and CDR2: MRHNA, SNTAGT. V lost 0 bases to trimming and J lost 5 bases, with 28 bases between them. CDR3: CASSDSVPPVAGGWWETQYF. In DNA, the CDR3 is TGTGCCAGCAGTGACTCGGTCCCCCCCGTTGCAGGGGGGTGGTGGGAGACCCAGTACTTC.

This clonotype turned up a few times. The chain is built from TRBV4-1 and TRBJ2-3; D is possibly TRBD1 or TRBD2 (5 bases each). Per germline, CDR1 MGHRA and CDR2 YSYEKL. This CDR3 comprises 16 residues. The germline V and J ends were trimmed by 0 bases and 6 bases, with 16 bases remaining between them. The CDR3 bases are TGCGCCAGCAGCCAAGAGGAGGCCAGGGAGCGGGATACGCAGTATTTT. The encoded protein is CASSQEEARERDTQYF.

This clonotype has a handful of counts. The chain recombines TRBV29-1 with TRBJ2-1; the D is unclear. The germline V gene has CDR1 SQVTM and CDR2 ANQGSEA. The CDR3 extends over 10 amino acids. V dropped 1 base and J dropped 8 bases, with 3 bases sitting between them. The CDR3 loop is CSVEGDEQFF. DNA of the CDR3: TGCAGCGTTGAAGGGGATGAGCAGTTCTTC.

This clonotype appeared many times. The J gene is TRBJ1-4, the V gene TRBV12-3 or TRBV12-4; D uncertain. Trimming took 6 bases from V and 7 from J, leaving 9 bases between them. This CDR3 comprises 12 residues. The CDR3: CASRDVSEKLFF. CDR3 DNA sequence: TGTGCCAGCAGAGATGTCAGTGAAAAACTGTTTTTT.

This clonotype has a handful of counts. V gene TRBV2 combines with J gene TRBJ2-7; D is perhaps TRBD2 (6 bases). CDR1 SNHLY and CDR2 FYNNEI come from the germline V gene. Trimming stripped 7 bases from V and 4 bases from J, with 11 bases between. The CDR3 has 12 residues. This CDR3 is CASTEGRYEQYF. In DNA form, the CDR3 reads TGTGCCAGCACGGAGGGGAGATACGAGCAGTACTTC.

The J gene is TRBJ2-7, the V gene TRBV7-9, with a tentative D call TRBD1 (5 bases). CDR3 size: 15 residues. Germline V lookup: CDR1 SEHNR, CDR2 FQNEAQ (reference sequence). The V gene lost 2 bases and the J gene lost 3 bases, with 14 bases spanning the gap. CDR3 coding DNA: TGTGCCAGCAGCTTATCGGTTAGACAGTTCTACGAGCAGTACTTC. The encoded protein is CASSLSVRQFYEQYF.